The 6 T cell receptor beta chains reported below all come from one sample, sequenced in a study of blood T cell repertoires in COVID-19. Clones were read by immunoSEQ multiplex PCR, and TCRdb kept only the in-frame ones, dropping some. The sample holds over 90,000 clones, around 89% seen once. What was sequenced was peripheral blood. Source of these receptors: a woman aged 55 to 70 with acute or convalescent COVID-19.

This clone came up once. The chain combines TRBV3-1 (or the pseudogene TRBV3-2) with TRBJ1-2; no clear D. CDR1 LGHDT and CDR2 YNNKEL come from the germline V gene (reference sequence). The ends were cut back, 4 bases at V and 4 bases at J, with 4 bases in the middle. CDR3 length: 11 amino acids. The CDR3 sequence: CASSRAYGYTF. For the CDR3, the DNA is TGTGCCAGCAGCCGAGCCTATGGCTACACCTTC.

This clone appeared a single time. The V call is TRBV18, the J call TRBJ1-1, with a tentative D call TRBD1 (6 bases). Trimming stripped 2 bases from V and 5 bases from J, with 9 bases between. The CDR3 covers 13 residues. Per the germline V gene, CDR1 is KGHSH and CDR2 is LQKENI. The CDR3 sequence: CASSPKQGTEAFF. CDR3 sequence (DNA): TGTGCCAGCTCACCAAAACAGGGTACTGAAGCTTTCTTT. Full variable domain (rest looked up from reference TRBV18 and TRBJ1-1): NAGVMQNPRHLVRRRGQEARLRCSPMKGHSHVYWYRQLPEEGLKFMVYLQKENIIDESGMPKERFSAEFPKEGPSILRIQQVVRGDSAAYFCASSPKQGTEAFFGQGTRLTVV.

The CDR3 DNA sequence: TGCGCCAGCAGCTTACAGGAGAACACTGAAGCTTTCTTT. Amino acid sequence: CASSLQENTEAFF. This sequence joins TRBV5-1 and TRBJ1-1; D is perhaps TRBD1 (5 bases). The V gene's germline CDR1 is SGHRS and CDR2 YFSETQ. Trimming took 2 bases from V and 1 from J, leaving 6 bases between them. This CDR3 contains 13 residues.

The chain carries TRBV19 and TRBJ1-2; D uncertain. Trimming cost V 4 bases and J 8 bases, with 17 bases left between them. Germline CDR1 reads LNHDA; CDR2 reads SQIVND (reference sequence). This CDR3 has 14 residues. The CDR3 sequence: CASSTAEGKGGYTF. In DNA form, the CDR3 reads TGTGCCAGTAGTACCGCCGAGGGAAAGGGCGGCTACACCTTC.

The rearrangement links TRBV5-5 to TRBJ2-1; 12 bases are shared with TRBD2. Germline V gene sequence: CDR1 SGHKS, CDR2 YYEKEE (reference sequence). Trimming cost V 0 bases and J 10 bases; bases outside gene matches: 11. The CDR3 is 17 amino acids. The CDR3 loop is CASSLDLPSGRASEQFF. The CDR3 DNA is TGTGCCAGCAGCTTGGATCTCCCTAGCGGGAGGGCCTCGGAGCAGTTCTTC.

This clone has only one observation. The genes are TRBV4-1 and TRBJ1-2; 8 bases map to TRBD1. Trimming removed 2 bases from V and 3 bases from J; junction bases left unmatched: 2. Germline values: CDR1 MGHRA, CDR2 YSYEKL. The CDR3 consists of 14 residues. CDR3 loop: CASSQPDRDYGYTF. As DNA, the CDR3 is TGCGCCAGCAGCCAACCGGACAGGGACTATGGCTACACCTTC.